Presented here are 5 T cell receptor beta chains from one specimen sequenced in a study of T cell repertoires in cytomegalovirus infection. TCRdb itself ran the reads through MiXCR, one entry per CDR3 protein. The sample has roughly 920,000 distinct CDR3 sequences, around 32% seen once. These receptors' antigens are unknown. Sequenced here: cultured CD8+ T cells from PBMCs, sampled from culture after CMV antigen stimulation. The receptor source for this set is a human donor in good health (CMV status not recorded). Some clones in this sample may be carry-over from other donors' samples.

This clonotype has ten or more counts. CDR3 bases: TGTGCCAGCAGTTACGGAGGGCTTCAAGAGACCCAGTACTTC. Protein sequence: CASSYGGLQETQYF. The rearrangement links TRBV6-2 or TRBV6-3 to TRBJ2-5; a weak D match, TRBD2 (6 bases). The CDR3 runs 14 residues. CDR1 MNHEY and CDR2 SVGEGT come from the germline V gene. The V end lost 2 bases, the J end lost 2 bases, and 9 bases lay between the germline ends.

J is TRBJ1-6 and V is TRBV9; a weak D match, TRBD1 (6 bases). V was shortened by 4 bases and J by 7 bases, with 18 bases between the two germline ends. CDR3 length: 16 amino acids. The germline gives CDR1 SGDLS, CDR2 YYNGEE. CDR3 sequence: CASSSSGGATNSPLHF. The CDR3, as DNA: TGTGCCAGCAGCTCAAGCGGGGGGGCGACCAATTCACCCCTCCACTTT.

The chain joins TRBV4-1 to TRBJ1-1; a weak D match, TRBD1 (5 bases). V was trimmed by 0 bases and J by 3 bases, leaving 11 bases between them. Germline loops: CDR1 MGHRA, CDR2 YSYEKL. This CDR3 has 15 residues. The DNA for the CDR3 is TGCGCCAGCAGCCAAGATGGGGCCGGGGACACTGAAGCTTTCTTT. It specifies CASSQDGAGDTEAFF.

Notes on this clonotype: A read error is possible here, since a much larger clone lies one base away. The CDR3 does not end in the conserved phenylalanine or tryptophan, so this is likely a read error. The chain has TRBV12-3 or TRBV12-4 and TRBJ2-2; the D gene is possibly TRBD2 (5 bases). CDR3 length: 15 residues. The ends were cut back, 7 bases at V and 4 bases at J, with 16 bases in the middle. As DNA, the CDR3 is TGTGCCAGCACTCCTTGGGGTCGGGGCACCGGGGAGCTGTTTTCT. Its protein product is CASTPWGRGTGELFS.

This clonotype was counted a few times. CDR3 nucleotide sequence: TGTGCCAGCAGTTCCCTCGGGGGGTTCCAGGATACGCAGTATTTT. It yields the protein CASSSLGGFQDTQYF. V and J are TRBV6-8 and TRBJ2-3; 7 bases are shared with TRBD2. The CDR3 covers 15 residues. Trimming removed 4 bases from V and 6 bases from J; junction bases left unmatched: 10. Germline loops: CDR1 MNHGY, CDR2 SAAAGT.